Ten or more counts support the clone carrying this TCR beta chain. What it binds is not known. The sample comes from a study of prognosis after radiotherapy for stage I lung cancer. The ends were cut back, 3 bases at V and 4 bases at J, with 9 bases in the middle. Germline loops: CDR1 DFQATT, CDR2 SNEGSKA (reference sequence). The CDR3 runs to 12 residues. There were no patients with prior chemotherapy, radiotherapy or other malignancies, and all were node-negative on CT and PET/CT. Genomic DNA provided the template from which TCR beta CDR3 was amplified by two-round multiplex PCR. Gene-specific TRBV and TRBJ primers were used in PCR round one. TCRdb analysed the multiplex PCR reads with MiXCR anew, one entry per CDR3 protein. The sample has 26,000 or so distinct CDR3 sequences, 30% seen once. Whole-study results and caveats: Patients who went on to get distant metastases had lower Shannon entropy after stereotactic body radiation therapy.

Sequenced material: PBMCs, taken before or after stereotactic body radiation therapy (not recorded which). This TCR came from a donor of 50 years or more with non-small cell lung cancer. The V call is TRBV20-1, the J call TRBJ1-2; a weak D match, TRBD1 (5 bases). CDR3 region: CSARTDLYGYTF. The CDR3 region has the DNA TGCAGTGCTAGGACAGACCTCTATGGCTACACCTTC.